Below, one T cell receptor beta chain is given with its context. Antigen unknown. These data are taken from a study of CD8+ T cells in alopecia areata. Study conclusions and caveats: Uncertainty remains about how baseline CD8+ expansion links to response, with one nonresponder. Persistence in scalp and blood during tofacitinib was observed for many expanded lesional clones. Compared with normal scalp, lesional scalp had higher clonality and more expanded CD8+ clones. With patients, TCR sharing proved less clear than in mice, a difference possibly related to HLA.

Treatment here: oral pan-JAK inhibitor, 5-10 mg twice daily. Extraction of RNA preceded its reverse transcription into cDNA, which served as the sequencing template. The repertoire was sequenced with immunoSEQ multiplex PCR; TCRdb's copy has only in-frame clones and lacks some. The data contain 150,000 to 200,000 clones, about 65% of them singletons. V shed 4 bases, J shed 0 bases, and the junction held 9 bases outside the gene matches. In germline, CDR1 is SGDLS, CDR2 YYNGEE. This CDR3 has 17 residues. This TCR derives from a human donor with alopecia areata. V and J are TRBV9 and TRBJ1-1; 10 bases fit TRBD1. This specimen was CD4+ T cells sorted from blood, taken around week 47, from a patient treated with tofacitinib. DNA of the CDR3: TGTGCCAGCAGCCGGGGACAGGGGTCCCTCATGAACACTGAAGCTTTCTTT. It translates to CASSRGQGSLMNTEAFF.